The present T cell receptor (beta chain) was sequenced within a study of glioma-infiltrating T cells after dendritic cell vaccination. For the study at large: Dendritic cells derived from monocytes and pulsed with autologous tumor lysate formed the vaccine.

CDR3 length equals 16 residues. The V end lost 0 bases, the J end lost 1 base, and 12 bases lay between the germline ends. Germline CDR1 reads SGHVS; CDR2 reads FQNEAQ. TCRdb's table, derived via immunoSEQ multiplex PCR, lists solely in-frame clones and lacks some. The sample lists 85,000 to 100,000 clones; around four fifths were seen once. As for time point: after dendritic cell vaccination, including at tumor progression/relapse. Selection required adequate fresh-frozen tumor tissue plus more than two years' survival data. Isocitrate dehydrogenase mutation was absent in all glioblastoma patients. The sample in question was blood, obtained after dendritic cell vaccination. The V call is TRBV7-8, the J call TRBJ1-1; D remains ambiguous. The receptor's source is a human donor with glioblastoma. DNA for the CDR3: TGTGCCAGCAGCTTAGCTGTGTCGGGAGGGAACACTGAAGCTTTCTTT. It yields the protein CASSLAVSGGNTEAFF.